One T cell receptor (beta chain) is described in this entry. The antigen remains undetermined. V trimming: 2 bases; J trimming: 10 bases; junction bases outside the gene matches: 10. The CDR3 loop spans 15 amino acids. Germline loops: CDR1 LNHDA, CDR2 SQIVND (reference sequence). The sample originates from a study of cytomegalovirus exposure and HLA in healthy donors. Study-level results: In vitro confirmation showed three CMV-associated chains to be CMV antigen specific.

PCR primers comprised 60 Vbeta and 13 Jbeta primers. The method was immunoSEQ multiplex PCR; TCRdb's version includes in-frame clones alone and lacks a portion of them. Of roughly 100,000 clones listed, 75% are singletons. The gene calls are TRBV19 and TRBJ2-1; 8 bases map to TRBD2. Source material: PBMCs. This sequence originates from a man aged 45-60 years in good health and CMV-seronegative. In DNA, the CDR3 is TGTGCCAGTAGTATACGGGAGGGTGGGGGGTTCGAGCAGTTCTTC. It yields the protein CASSIREGGGFEQFF.